Many counts were recorded for the clone carrying this T cell receptor beta chain. The antigen remains undetermined. The data are from a study of read filtering for tumor transcriptome and immune sequencing. Study summary: Transcriptome libraries were built from DNase-treated RNA. Study conclusions and caveats: Correlation between methods rose after single-read clonotypes were removed.

Molecular barcoded adaptors covering alpha/delta and beta/gamma chains were used on approximately 400 ng RNA. TCRdb recomputed calls from the reads with MiXCR, one row per CDR3 protein. Counted here are 15,000 to 20,000 distinct CDR3 sequences, approximately 20% occurring once; the ten biggest clones make up less than 25%. Sequenced material: a population of CD138-negative cells sorted from bone marrow. This sequence originates from a donor aged 40 or over with multiple myeloma.

As DNA, the CDR3 is TGTGCCAGCAGCTTAGAGGGGGAGGCAGGTGAGCAGTTCTTC. Amino acid sequence: CASSLEGEAGEQFF. The chain is built from TRBV7-9 and TRBJ2-1; possibly TRBD1 or TRBD2 for D (6 bases each). V was trimmed by 1 base and J by 9 bases, leaving 13 bases between them. Germline CDR1 is SEHNR and CDR2 is FQNEAQ (reference sequence). CDR3 length: 14 residues.